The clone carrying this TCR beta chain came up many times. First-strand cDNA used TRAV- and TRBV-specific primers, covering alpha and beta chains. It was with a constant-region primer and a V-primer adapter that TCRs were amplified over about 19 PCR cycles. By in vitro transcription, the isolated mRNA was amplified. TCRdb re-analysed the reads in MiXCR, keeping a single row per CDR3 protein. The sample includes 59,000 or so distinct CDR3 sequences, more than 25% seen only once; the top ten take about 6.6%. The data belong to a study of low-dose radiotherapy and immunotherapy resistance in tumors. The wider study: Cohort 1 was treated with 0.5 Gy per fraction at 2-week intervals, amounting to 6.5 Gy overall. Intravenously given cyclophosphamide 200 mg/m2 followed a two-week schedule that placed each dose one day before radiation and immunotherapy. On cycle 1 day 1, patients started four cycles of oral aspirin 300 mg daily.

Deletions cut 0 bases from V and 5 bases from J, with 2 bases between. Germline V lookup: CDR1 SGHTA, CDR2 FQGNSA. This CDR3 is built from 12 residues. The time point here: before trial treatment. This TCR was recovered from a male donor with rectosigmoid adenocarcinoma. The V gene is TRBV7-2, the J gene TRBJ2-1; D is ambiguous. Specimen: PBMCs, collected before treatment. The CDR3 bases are TGTGCCAGCAGCTTAGCGAACAATGAGCAGTTCTTC. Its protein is CASSLANNEQFF.